This TCR beta chain was obtained from a study of cytomegalovirus exposure and HLA in healthy donors. Study conclusions and caveats: Later examination showed HLA-associated TCR beta chains had greater clonal expansion than equally common others.

A multiplex PCR was run with 60 Vbeta primers and 13 Jbeta primers. Sequenced by immunoSEQ multiplex PCR; TCRdb stores in-frame clones only, minus some. The data show about 150,000 clones, around 75% seen once. A word on this clone: As yet, its antigen is unknown.

Sequenced sample: PBMCs. This sequence originates from a man between 25 and 39 years old in good health and CMV-seronegative.

For the CDR3, the DNA is TGTGCCAGCAGCCCGGGACAGCAGAACACTGAAGCTTTCTTT. It is translated as CASSPGQQNTEAFF. The chain carries TRBV5-4 and TRBJ1-1; TRBD1 matches 7 bases. V was clipped by 4 bases and J by 1 base; unmatched bases: 4. The CDR3 runs to 14 residues. CDR1 is SGHNT, CDR2 YYREEE, per germline (reference sequence).